A single sample is the source of the 18 T cell receptor beta chains below, sequenced in a study of PD-1 blockade in classical Hodgkin lymphoma. The time point denotes: cycle 4 day 1 (C4D1), after less than 7 weeks of nivolumab. Each patient's relapse followed autologous stem cell transplantation, and brentuximab vedotin exposure varied. Profiling relied on immunoSEQ multiplex PCR, and the TCRdb table lists in-frame clones only, not all of them. The sample has over 50,000 clones, about 89% seen once. The sample consisted of peripheral blood mononuclear cells (PBMCs), taken before the fourth cycle of nivolumab. These receptor sequences come from a human donor with classical Hodgkin lymphoma.

V gene TRBV19 combines with J gene TRBJ2-4; D assignment may be TRBD1 or TRBD2 (5 bases each). The CDR3 is 16 amino acids. CDR1 LNHDA and CDR2 SQIVND come from the germline V gene (reference sequence). Trimming took off 3 bases at V and 0 bases at J, with 12 bases between the two ends. The CDR3 here is CASSIAGTLAKNIQYF. DNA of the CDR3: TGTGCCAGTAGTATTGCCGGGACCCTAGCCAAAAACATTCAGTACTTC.

The chain joins TRBV23-1 to TRBJ2-1; D might be TRBD2 (7 bases). TRBV23-1 belongs to the ORF category, with a function that is uncertain. Trimming pared 7 bases from V and 12 bases from J, leaving 19 bases between. CDR3 length: 13 amino acids. CDR3 nucleotide sequence: TGCGCCAGCACCCCTGGCGGGGGCCGGGTGCAGTTCTTC. Amino acid sequence: CASTPGGGRVQFF.

A remark on this clone: The same CDR3 is also encoded by other DNA sequences in this sample. The chain has TRBV28 and TRBJ2-7, with D hard to call. CDR1 is MDHEN, CDR2 SYDVKM, per germline. Trimming removed 3 bases at V and 3 bases at J, with 6 bases between. This CDR3 has 12 amino acids. CDR3 DNA sequence: TGTGCCAGCAGTTTGGGCGGCTACGAGCAGTACTTC. This translates into CASSLGGYEQYF.

The V gene is TRBV7-9, the J gene TRBJ1-1; D possibly corresponds to TRBD1 (5 bases). The germline gives CDR1 SEHNR, CDR2 FQNEAQ (reference sequence). V lost 3 bases and J 1 base, leaving 12 bases between the germline ends. The CDR3 spans 15 residues. Here the CDR3 reads CASSFPGPRNTEAFF. The CDR3 coding sequence is TGTGCCAGCAGCTTTCCGGGACCGCGGAACACTGAAGCTTTCTTT. The full variable domain, in which reference TRBV7-9 and TRBJ1-1 provide the parts outside the CDR3, is DTGVSQNPRHKITKRGQNVTFRCDPISEHNRLYWYRQTLGQGPEFLTYFQNEAQLEKSRLLSDRFSAERPKGSFSTLEIQRTEQGDSAMYLCASSFPGPRNTEAFFGQGTRLTVV.

The chain combines TRBV27 with TRBJ2-5, with 10 bases fitting TRBD2. The V segment lost 3 bases and the J segment 6 bases; nucleotides outside the gene matches: 4. Germline V CDR1 and CDR2: MNHEY, SMNVEV (reference sequence). The CDR3 has 14 residues. Written as DNA, the CDR3 is TGTGCCAGCAGTTTGGGGACTAGCGTACAGACCCAGTACTTC. Translated, it gives CASSLGTSVQTQYF.

The genes are TRBV7-2 and TRBJ2-7; 9 bases map to TRBD2. This CDR3 spans 15 amino acids. With V trimmed by 0 bases and J by 2 bases, 2 bases remained unmatched. Looked up from germline, CDR1 is SGHTA and CDR2 is FQGNSA. The CDR3: CASSLALAGTYEQYF. In nucleotides, the CDR3 is TGTGCCAGCAGCTTAGCCCTAGCGGGGACCTACGAGCAGTACTTC.

The rearrangement links TRBV27 to TRBJ2-2; D gene uncertain. Trimming stripped 3 bases from V and 6 bases from J, with 11 bases between. This CDR3 contains 14 residues. Germline V gene data show CDR1 as MNHEY and CDR2 as SMNVEV (reference sequence). CDR3 loop: CASSLAANAGELFF. The CDR3 nucleotides read TGTGCCAGCAGTTTGGCGGCAAATGCCGGGGAGCTGTTTTTT.

The chain links TRBV7-9 to TRBJ2-3; D gene uncertain. The CDR3 length is 15 residues. Germline values: CDR1 SEHNR, CDR2 FQNEAQ (reference sequence). Trimming took 1 base from V and 4 from J, leaving 12 bases between them. The CDR3 protein is CASSLGSSQSDTQYF. CDR3 nucleotide sequence: TGTGCCAGCAGCTTAGGATCCTCCCAGTCAGATACGCAGTATTTT.

This sequence joins TRBV28 and TRBJ2-7; D may be TRBD2 (6 bases). This CDR3 region has 12 residues. V was pared by 8 bases and J by 4 bases, with 12 bases between. Germline V gene data show CDR1 as MDHEN and CDR2 as SYDVKM. The CDR3 sequence: CASSLEGYEQYF. The CDR3 DNA is TGTGCCAGCTCACTGGAGGGGTACGAGCAGTACTTC.

The chain employs TRBV11-1 and TRBJ2-5, with D possibly matching TRBD2 (5 bases). The CDR3 runs 15 residues. Germline values: CDR1 SGHAT, CDR2 FQDESV (reference sequence). Trimming shortened V by 1 base and J by 5 bases, and 14 bases separated the two germline ends. The CDR3 reads CASSLEVGVAETQYF. The CDR3, as DNA: TGTGCCAGCAGCTTAGAAGTCGGGGTCGCTGAGACCCAGTACTTC.

V and J are TRBV6-6 and TRBJ2-3; 7 bases line up with TRBD1. The CDR3 sequence is 13 residues long. Germline values: CDR1 MNHNY, CDR2 SVGAGI (reference sequence). Losses at the gene ends were 5 bases for V and 5 bases for J; bases not matched to a gene: 4. CDR3 DNA: TGTGCCAGCAGTGCGACAGGGAGAGATACGCAGTATTTT. Amino acids: CASSATGRDTQYF.

This clone was seen just once. J is TRBJ2-7 and V is TRBV5-8; a weak D match, TRBD1 (6 bases). Germline-derived CDR1 and CDR2 are SGHTS and YDEGEE. V dropped 4 bases and J dropped 1 base, with 6 bases sitting between them. This CDR3 spans 12 amino acids. CDR3 DNA sequence: TGTGCCAGCAGCCAGGGGTCCTACGAGCAGTACTTC. Protein product: CASSQGSYEQYF.

V and J are TRBV23-1 and TRBJ1-3; D not resolved. Being an ORF, TRBV23-1 has a function that is uncertain. V was clipped by 0 bases and J by 4 bases, with 13 bases between them. This CDR3 is built from 16 residues. Written as DNA, the CDR3 is TGCGCCAGCAGTCAATCGTCGGACCCCATCGGAAACACCATATATTTT. Translation: CASSQSSDPIGNTIYF.

The V and J genes are TRBV7-9 and TRBJ2-7; 7 nucleotides line up with TRBD1. Germline trimming cut 6 bases from V and 0 bases from J; bases unmatched to any gene: 5. CDR3 length: 14 residues. Germline V gene lookup returns CDR1 SEHNR and CDR2 FQNEAQ (reference sequence). The CDR3 sequence: CASSSGTDSYEQYF. DNA for the CDR3: TGTGCCAGCAGTTCCGGGACAGACTCCTACGAGCAGTACTTC.

The chain combines TRBV9 with TRBJ2-1; 7 positions agree with TRBD2. V gave up 0 bases and J gave up 0 bases; unmatched junction bases: 3. The CDR3 totals 16 residues. Germline-derived CDR1 and CDR2 are SGDLS and YYNGEE. The DNA of the CDR3 is TGTGCCAGCAGCGTAGGGGGAGGGTTCTCCTACAATGAGCAGTTCTTC. Its translation is CASSVGGGFSYNEQFF.

This chain connects TRBV7-9 to TRBJ2-7; no firm D call. The germline V gene encodes CDR1 SEHNR and CDR2 FQNEAQ (reference sequence). The CDR3 spans 13 residues. V lost 6 bases and J 0 bases, leaving 9 bases between the germline ends. The CDR3 loop is CASSTWASYEQYF. The CDR3 nucleotides read TGTGCCAGCAGTACATGGGCCTCCTACGAGCAGTACTTC.

The chain has TRBV9 and TRBJ2-2; TRBD2 matches 8 bases. In germline, CDR1 is SGDLS, CDR2 YYNGEE. Trimming cost V 7 bases and J 1 base; bases outside gene matches: 9. The CDR3 extends over 16 amino acids. The DNA for the CDR3 is TGTGCCAGCGCAAGAAATAGCGGGGTGAACACCGGGGAGCTGTTTTTT. Translated, it gives CASARNSGVNTGELFF. Full variable domain (missing parts from reference TRBV9 and TRBJ2-2): DSGVTQTPKHLITATGQRVTLRCSPRSGDLSVYWYQQSLDQGLQFLIQYYNGEERAKGNILERFSAQQFPDLHSELNLSSLELGDSALYFCASARNSGVNTGELFFGEGSRLTVL.

J is TRBJ2-3 and V is TRBV27; D is undetermined. The ends were cut back, 0 bases at V and 4 bases at J, with 5 bases in the middle. Germline V gene lookup returns CDR1 MNHEY and CDR2 SMNVEV (reference sequence). The CDR3 is made up of 13 amino acids. CDR3 sequence: CASSLSFADTQYF. The CDR3 DNA is TGTGCCAGCAGTTTATCGTTCGCAGATACGCAGTATTTT.